This entry features one TCR beta chain sequence. Bulk TCR library preparation followed previously described methods with listed TCR primers. In TCRdb, the PCR reads were re-called with MiXCR into one record per CDR3 protein. The sample has hundreds of thousands of distinct CDR3 sequences, 25% seen once. This specimen comes from a study of molecular identifiers for immune sequencing clone quantification. Trimming removed 6 bases from V and 2 bases from J, with 8 bases in between. CDR1 GTSNPN and CDR2 SVGIG come from the germline V gene (reference sequence). The CDR3 has 11 amino acids. Sorting isolated naive CD8 T cells as CD8+CD4-CCR7+CD45RA+ events.

The genes are TRBV30 and TRBJ2-7; no reliable D call. Sequenced: naive CD8+ T cells from blood, with Jurkat cell RNA spiked in. Subset meaning: FACS-sorted CD8+CD4-CCR7+CD45RA+ naive T cells. This receptor was taken from a human donor in good health. Some libraries in this study had Jurkat cell RNA spiked in. CDR3: CACWGTYEQYF. Here the CDR3 DNA reads TGTGCCTGCTGGGGAACCTACGAGCAGTACTTC.